The T cell receptor (beta chain) described here comes from a study of T-cell reconstitution after alpha-beta-depleted transplantation in children. Study outcomes and limitations: Diversity of TCRbeta at day 60 was high in some patients, arising from surviving recipient T cells and thymic progenitors. When one year had passed after transplant, most T-cell counts and diversity came from newly produced T cells.

Germline CDR1 reads SGHKS; CDR2 reads YYEKEE (reference sequence). Trimming took 1 base from V and 3 from J; bases not matched to a gene: 4. This CDR3 contains 15 residues. As regards this clonotype: What it binds is not known.

Preparation of the TCRbeta library involved a method that used unique molecular identifiers. TCRdb reanalysed the PCR reads using MiXCR and keeps one entry per CDR3 protein. The data hold around 490,000 distinct CDR3 sequences, with over 9.5% observed a single time. The chain links TRBV5-5 to TRBJ2-3; 8 bases line up with TRBD2. This TCR was sampled from a female patient aged 2 to 10 who had a stem cell transplant for aplastic anemia, so the T cells may come from the graft donor. The sample here was PBMCs, mostly from graft donor cells, taken 180 days after TCRalphabeta/CD19-depleted stem cell transplant. The CDR3 DNA sequence: TGTGCCAGCAGCTTGACACTAGCGGTTACAGATACGCAGTATTTT. It translates to CASSLTLAVTDTQYF.